This T cell receptor beta chain was found in a study of CD8 T cells in Susac syndrome. The V gene's germline CDR1 is MGHRA and CDR2 YSYEKL. The ends were cut back, 2 bases at V and 4 bases at J, with 15 bases in the middle. This CDR3 contains 15 residues. cDNA came from about 0.51 to 1 ug RNA primed by random hexamers. TCRdb recomputed calls from the immunoSEQ multiplex PCR reads with MiXCR, one row per CDR3 protein. The sample has about 100,000 distinct CDR3 sequences, approximately 95% seen once. V usage is TRBV4-1 and J usage is TRBJ2-7, with D possibly TRBD1 on 6 matching bases. The clonotype originates from a human donor with Susac syndrome. The sample was CD8+ T cells from PBMCs. The CDR3 bases are TGCGCCAGCAGCCAACGGGACGCCCAGGGGTACGAGCAGTACTTC. It codes for CASSQRDAQGYEQYF.